The 2 T cell receptor beta chains given below trace back to one sample, sequenced in a study of CD8+CD57+ T cells in acquired aplastic anemia. For sequencing, patients were chosen who had shown expansion of CD8+CD57+ cells by flow cytometry. TCR beta VDJ combinations and CDR3 sequences were profiled from genomic DNA. TCRdb itself ran the reads through MiXCR, one entry per CDR3 protein. The data show 200,000 to 300,000 distinct CDR3 sequences, approximately 45% seen once. The sample taken for sequencing was sorted CD4+, CD8+, or CD8+CD57+ T cells (not recorded which) from PBMCs. The source of these receptors is a human donor with aplastic anemia.

The chain carries TRBV4-1 and TRBJ2-1; D is perhaps TRBD1 (6 bases). The germline V and J ends were trimmed by 5 bases and 0 bases, with 11 bases remaining between them. Germline CDR1 is MGHRA and CDR2 is YSYEKL. This CDR3 is built from 15 residues. CDR3 DNA: TGCGCCAGCAGCATGCCGGACAGCTCCTACAATGAGCAGTTCTTC. This encodes CASSMPDSSYNEQFF.

The rearrangement uses TRBV2 and TRBJ2-1, with 7 bases identical to TRBD2. Trimming removed 6 bases from V and 3 bases from J; junction bases left unmatched: 5. This CDR3 is built from 14 residues. The germline CDR1 and CDR2 sequences are SNHLY and FYNNEI. CDR3 amino acids: CASRAGDLYNEQFF. Written as DNA, the CDR3 is TGTGCCAGCAGGGCGGGGGATCTCTACAATGAGCAGTTCTTC.